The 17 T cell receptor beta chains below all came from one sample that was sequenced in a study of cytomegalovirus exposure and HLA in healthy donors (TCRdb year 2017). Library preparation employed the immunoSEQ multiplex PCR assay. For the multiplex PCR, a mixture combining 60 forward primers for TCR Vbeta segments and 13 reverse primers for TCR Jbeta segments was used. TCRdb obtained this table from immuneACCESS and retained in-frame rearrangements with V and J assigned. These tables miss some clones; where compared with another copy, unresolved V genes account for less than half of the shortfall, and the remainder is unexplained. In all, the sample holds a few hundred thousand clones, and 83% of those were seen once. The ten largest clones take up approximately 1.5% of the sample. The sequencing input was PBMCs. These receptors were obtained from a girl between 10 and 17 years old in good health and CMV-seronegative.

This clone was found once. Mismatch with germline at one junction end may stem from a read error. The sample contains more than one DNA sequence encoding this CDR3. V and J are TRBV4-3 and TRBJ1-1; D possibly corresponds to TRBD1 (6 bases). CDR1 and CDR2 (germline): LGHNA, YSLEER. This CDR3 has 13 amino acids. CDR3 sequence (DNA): TGCGCCAGCAGGCATGGTGGACAGCCAGAAGCCTTCTTT. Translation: CASRHGGQPEAFF.

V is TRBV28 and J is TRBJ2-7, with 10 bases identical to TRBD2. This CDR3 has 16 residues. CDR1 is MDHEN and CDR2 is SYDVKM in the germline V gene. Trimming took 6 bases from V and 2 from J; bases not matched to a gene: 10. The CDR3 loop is CASSSPTSGRTYEQYF. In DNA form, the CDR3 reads TGTGCCAGCAGCTCCCCGACTAGCGGGCGAACCTACGAGCAGTACTTC.

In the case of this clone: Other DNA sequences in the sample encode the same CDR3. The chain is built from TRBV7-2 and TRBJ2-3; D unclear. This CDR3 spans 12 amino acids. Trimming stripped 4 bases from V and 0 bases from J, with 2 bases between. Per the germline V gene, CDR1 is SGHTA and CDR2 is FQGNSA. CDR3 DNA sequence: TGTGCCAGCAGCTCAAGCACAGATACGCAGTATTTT. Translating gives CASSSSTDTQYF.

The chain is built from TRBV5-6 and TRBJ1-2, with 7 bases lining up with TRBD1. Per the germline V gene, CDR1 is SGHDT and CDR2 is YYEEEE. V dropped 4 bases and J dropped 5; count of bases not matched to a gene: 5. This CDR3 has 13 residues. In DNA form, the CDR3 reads TGTGCCAGCAGCCCGGACAGGAAATATGGCTACACCTTC. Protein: CASSPDRKYGYTF.

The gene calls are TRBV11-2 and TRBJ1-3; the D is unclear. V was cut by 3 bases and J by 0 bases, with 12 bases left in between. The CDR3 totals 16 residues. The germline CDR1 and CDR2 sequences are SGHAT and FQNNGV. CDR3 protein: CASSFYRPFSGNTIYF. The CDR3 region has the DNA TGTGCCAGCAGCTTCTACCGCCCTTTCTCTGGAAACACCATATATTTT.

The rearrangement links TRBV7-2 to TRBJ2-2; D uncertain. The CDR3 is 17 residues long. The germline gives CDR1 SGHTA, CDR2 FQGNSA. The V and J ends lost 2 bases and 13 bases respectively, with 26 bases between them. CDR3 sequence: CASSLSVLLAAPAALFF. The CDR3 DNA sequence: TGTGCCAGCAGCTTATCTGTGCTTTTGGCGGCTCCTGCAGCGCTGTTTTTT.

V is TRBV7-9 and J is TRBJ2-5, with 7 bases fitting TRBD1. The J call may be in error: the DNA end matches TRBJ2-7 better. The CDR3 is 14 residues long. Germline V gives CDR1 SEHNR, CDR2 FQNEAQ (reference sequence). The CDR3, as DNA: TGTGCCAGCAGCGCGATCAGGGGGTTCTACGAGCAGTACTTC. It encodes CASSAIRGFYEQYF.

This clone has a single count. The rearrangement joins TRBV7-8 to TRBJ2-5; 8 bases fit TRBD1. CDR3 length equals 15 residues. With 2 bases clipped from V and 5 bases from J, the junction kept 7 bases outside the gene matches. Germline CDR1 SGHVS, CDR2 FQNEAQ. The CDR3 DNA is TGTGCCAGCAGCTTATCTCCAGGGGGCTTCGAGACCCAGTACTTC. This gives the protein CASSLSPGGFETQYF.

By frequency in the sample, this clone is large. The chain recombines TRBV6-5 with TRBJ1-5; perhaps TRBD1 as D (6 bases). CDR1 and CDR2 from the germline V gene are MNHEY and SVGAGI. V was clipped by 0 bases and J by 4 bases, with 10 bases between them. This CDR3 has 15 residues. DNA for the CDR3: TGTGCCAGCAGTTACTCGGGGGGGCTTAATCAGCCCCAGCATTTT. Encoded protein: CASSYSGGLNQPQHF.

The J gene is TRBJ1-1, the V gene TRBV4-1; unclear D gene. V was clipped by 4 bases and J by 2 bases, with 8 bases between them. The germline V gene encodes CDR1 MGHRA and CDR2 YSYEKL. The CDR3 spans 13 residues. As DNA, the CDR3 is TGCGCCAGCAGCCCGGCAGGAAACACTGAAGCTTTCTTT. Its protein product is CASSPAGNTEAFF.

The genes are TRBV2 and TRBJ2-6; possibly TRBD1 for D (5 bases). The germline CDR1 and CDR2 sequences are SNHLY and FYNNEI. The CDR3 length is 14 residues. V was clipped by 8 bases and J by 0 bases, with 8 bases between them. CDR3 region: CASRQGSGANVLTF. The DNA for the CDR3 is TGTGCCAGCCGTCAGGGCTCTGGGGCCAACGTCCTGACTTTC.

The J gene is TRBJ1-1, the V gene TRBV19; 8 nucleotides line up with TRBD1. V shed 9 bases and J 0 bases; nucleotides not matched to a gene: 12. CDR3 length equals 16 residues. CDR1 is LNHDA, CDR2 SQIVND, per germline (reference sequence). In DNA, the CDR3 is TGTGCCAGCATACGACGGACAGGGCCTGTGAACACTGAAGCTTTCTTT. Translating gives CASIRRTGPVNTEAFF.

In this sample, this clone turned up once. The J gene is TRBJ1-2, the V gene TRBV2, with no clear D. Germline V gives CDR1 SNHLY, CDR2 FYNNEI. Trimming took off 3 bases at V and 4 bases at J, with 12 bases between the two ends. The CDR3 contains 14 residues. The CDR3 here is CASSDVSGSYGYTF. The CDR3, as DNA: TGTGCCAGCAGTGACGTATCCGGGAGCTATGGCTACACCTTC.

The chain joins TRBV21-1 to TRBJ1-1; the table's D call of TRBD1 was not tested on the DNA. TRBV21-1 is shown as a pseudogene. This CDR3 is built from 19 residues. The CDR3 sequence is CASSPHAGSTRTMNTEAFF. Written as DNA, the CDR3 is TGTGCCAGCAGCCCTCATGCAGGGTCTACACGTACCATGAACACTGAAGCTTTCTTT.

CDR3 coding DNA: TGTGCCAGCAGTGGATTCATCGACTCCCGGTTCTTC. It translates to CASSGFIDSRFF. The chain joins TRBV28 to TRBJ2-1; no clear D. Deletions cut 5 bases from V and 15 bases from J, with 17 bases between. Germline V gene data show CDR1 as MDHEN and CDR2 as SYDVKM. The CDR3 has 12 amino acids.

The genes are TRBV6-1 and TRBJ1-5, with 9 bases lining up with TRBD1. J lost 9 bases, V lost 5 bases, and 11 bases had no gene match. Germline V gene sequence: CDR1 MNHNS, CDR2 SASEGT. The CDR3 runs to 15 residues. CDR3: CASSRTGDGYWPQHF. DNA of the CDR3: TGTGCCAGCAGTAGGACAGGGGACGGGTATTGGCCCCAGCATTTT.

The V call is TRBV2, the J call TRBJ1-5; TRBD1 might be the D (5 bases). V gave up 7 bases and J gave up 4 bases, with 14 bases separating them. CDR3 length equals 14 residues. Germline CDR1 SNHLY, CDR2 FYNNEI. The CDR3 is CASTPKEGNQPQHF. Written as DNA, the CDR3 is TGTGCCAGCACCCCCAAGGAGGGGAATCAGCCCCAGCATTTT.